These 29 T cell receptor beta chains share one sample of origin, sequenced in a study of response to subunit inactivated influenza vaccine. TCRdb fed the RT-PCR reads into MiXCR, producing one record per CDR3 protein. The sample records approximately 520,000 distinct CDR3 sequences, approximately 17% being singletons. Material: CD4+ T cells sorted from PBMCs, obtained about 23 months after vaccination. These receptor sequences come from a man aged 45 to 70 who received an inactivated influenza vaccine.

The V gene is TRBV12-3 or TRBV12-4, the J gene TRBJ2-3, with D tentatively TRBD1 (6 bases). V was pared by 1 base and J by 0 bases, with 8 bases between. The CDR3 runs to 15 residues. The CDR3 spells CASSLGRGSTDTQYF. The CDR3, as DNA: TGTGCCAGCAGTTTAGGCAGGGGAAGCACAGATACGCAGTATTTT.

This clonotype appeared many times. The chain carries TRBV20-1 and TRBJ2-3; D gene unclear. Trimming took off 7 bases at V and 1 base at J, with 9 bases between the two ends. This CDR3 region has 12 residues. Germline loops: CDR1 DFQATT, CDR2 SNEGSKA (reference sequence). The CDR3 bases are TGCAGTGACTTCACTTGCACAGATACGCAGTATTTT. This encodes CSDFTCTDTQYF.

The J gene is TRBJ2-7, the V gene TRBV7-2; D uncertain. The germline V gene has CDR1 SGHTA and CDR2 FQGNSA. The CDR3 has 15 amino acids. V was cut by 0 bases and J by 0 bases, with 9 bases left in between. The CDR3 here is CASSLAAGFSYEQYF. For the CDR3, the DNA is TGTGCCAGCAGCTTAGCGGCAGGCTTCTCCTACGAGCAGTACTTC.

This clonotype has a handful of counts. The rearrangement uses TRBV7-9 and TRBJ1-3; D call uncertain. V shed 7 bases and J shed 0 bases, with 7 bases lying between them. CDR1 is SEHNR and CDR2 is FQNEAQ in the germline V gene (reference sequence). The CDR3 totals 13 residues. Here the CDR3 reads CASTLSSGNTIYF. The CDR3 bases are TGTGCCAGCACCCTGAGCTCTGGAAACACCATATATTTT.

This clonotype has only a few counts. This sequence joins TRBV11-2 and TRBJ2-3, with D unclear. Germline loops: CDR1 SGHAT, CDR2 FQNNGV. Between the trimmed V and J ends, which lost 0 bases and 2 bases, there was a span of 9 bases. The CDR3 is made up of 15 amino acids. Here the CDR3 DNA reads TGTGCCAGCAGCTTAGATTGGGGTTACACAGATACGCAGTATTTT. Translation gives CASSLDWGYTDTQYF.

This clonotype was counted between two and nine times. The chain links TRBV20-1 to TRBJ1-1; TRBD1 agrees at 8 bases. From germline, CDR1 is DFQATT and CDR2 SNEGSKA (reference sequence). The length of the CDR3 is 14 residues. V was pared by 5 bases and J by 7 bases, with 12 bases of the junction left unmatched. DNA of the CDR3: TGCAGTGCTTTTCCCGGGACAGGAGAAAGTGAAGCTTTCTTT. This encodes CSAFPGTGESEAFF.

A few counts support this clonotype. The rearrangement joins TRBV7-2 to TRBJ2-7, with TRBD1 identical over 9 bases. The germline V gene encodes CDR1 SGHTA and CDR2 FQGNSA. This CDR3 is 15 amino acids long. V was clipped by 4 bases and J by 7 bases; unmatched bases: 11. CDR3 residues: CASSSQGALIQEQYF. The DNA of the CDR3 is TGTGCCAGCAGCTCACAGGGGGCCCTTATACAGGAGCAGTACTTC.

This sequence joins TRBV15 and TRBJ2-1; D ambiguous. The CDR3 sequence is 13 residues long. The germline V and J ends were trimmed by 5 bases and 7 bases, with 12 bases remaining between them. Germline CDR1 is LNHNV and CDR2 is YYDKDF (reference sequence). In nucleotides, the CDR3 is TGTGCCACCAGCCTTCGTAAAGCAAATGAGCAGTTCTTC. It yields the protein CATSLRKANEQFF.

The sample holds a few counts of this clonotype. The rearrangement joins TRBV20-1 to TRBJ2-1; 13 positions match TRBD2. This CDR3 contains 13 residues. Germline lookup yields CDR1 DFQATT and CDR2 SNEGSKA (reference sequence). The CDR3 nucleotides read TGCAGCAAAGGACTAGCGGGGGCCAATGAGCAGTTCTTC. Amino acids: CSKGLAGANEQFF.

The rearrangement joins TRBV28 to TRBJ2-5; possible D gene TRBD1, 6 bases. The germline V gene has CDR1 MDHEN and CDR2 SYDVKM. The CDR3 runs 13 residues. V was trimmed by 5 bases and J by 5 bases, leaving 12 bases between them. The DNA of the CDR3 is TGTGCCAGCAGTCAGACAGGCATGGAGACCCAGTACTTC. Protein sequence: CASSQTGMETQYF.

This clonotype was seen only a few times. The chain recombines TRBV12-3 or TRBV12-4 with TRBJ2-1; D uncertain. Trimming shortened V by 6 bases and J by 0 bases, and 15 bases separated the two germline ends. The CDR3 loop spans 16 amino acids. The CDR3 sequence: CASSSFRALSYNEQFF. The CDR3 nucleotides read TGTGCCAGCAGCTCATTTCGGGCCCTCTCCTACAATGAGCAGTTCTTC.

V and J are TRBV4-2 and TRBJ1-2, with D maybe TRBD1 (6 bases). CDR3 length equals 15 residues. The V gene's germline CDR1 is LGHNA and CDR2 YNFKEQ. Trimming cost V 5 bases and J 2 bases, with 15 bases left between them. CDR3 sequence (DNA): TGTGCCAGCAGCGCAGGCGGGGGGGGCAACTATGGCTACACCTTC. Protein product: CASSAGGGGNYGYTF.

This clonotype was observed a handful of times. CDR3 in amino acids: CASRYGGSGNTIYF. Written as DNA, the CDR3 is TGTGCCAGCAGGTACGGAGGCTCTGGAAACACCATATATTTT. The rearrangement joins TRBV2 to TRBJ1-3, with D unresolved. From germline, CDR1 is SNHLY and CDR2 FYNNEI. Trimming pared 6 bases from V and 0 bases from J, leaving 9 bases between. This CDR3 is 14 amino acids long.

This clonotype has more than one count but fewer than ten. The genes are TRBV5-1 and TRBJ2-5; 9 nucleotides match TRBD1. CDR1 and CDR2 from the germline V gene are SGHRS and YFSETQ. J gave up 1 base and V 2 bases, and 6 bases lay outside the gene matches. The CDR3 is 16 amino acids. CDR3 in DNA: TGCGCCAGCAGCTTACAGGGGGCGCGTTCCCAAGAGACCCAGTACTTC. This gives the protein CASSLQGARSQETQYF. The whole variable domain, remainder taken from reference TRBV5-1 and TRBJ2-5, is KAGVTQTPRYLIKTRGQQVTLSCSPISGHRSVSWYQQTPGQGLQFLFEYFSETQRNKGNFPGRFSGRQFSNSRSEMNVSTLELGDSALYLCASSLQGARSQETQYFGPGTRLLVL.

The V and J genes are TRBV5-1 and TRBJ2-5; no reliable D call. Trimming stripped 1 base from V and 0 bases from J, with 7 bases between. The CDR3 extends over 14 amino acids. CDR1 and CDR2 (germline): SGHRS, YFSETQ. CDR3 sequence (DNA): TGCGCCAGCAGCTTGCTCTCAAACCAAGAGACCCAGTACTTC. It encodes CASSLLSNQETQYF.

This clonotype was counted only a few times. The chain links TRBV6-2 or TRBV6-3 to TRBJ2-7, with TRBD2 as a possible D gene (6 bases). The CDR3 length is 15 residues. From germline, CDR1 is MNHEY and CDR2 SVGEGT. The V end was cut by 1 base, the J end by 7 bases, with 17 bases between. CDR3 DNA: TGTGCCAGCAGTTACTTGGGACTGGACTCCGATGAGCAGTACTTC. It is translated as CASSYLGLDSDEQYF.

V usage is TRBV6-2 or TRBV6-3 and J usage is TRBJ1-6; D unclear. In germline, CDR1 is MNHEY, CDR2 SVGEGT. The CDR3 contains 16 residues. Trimming shortened V by 2 bases and J by 0 bases, and 8 bases separated the two germline ends. This CDR3 reads CASSYSGSSYNSPLHF. In DNA form, the CDR3 reads TGTGCCAGCAGTTACAGCGGGAGCTCCTATAATTCACCCCTCCACTTT.

A few counts support this clonotype. This chain connects TRBV10-2 to TRBJ1-2; no clear D. CDR1 is WSHSY and CDR2 is SAAADI in the germline V gene. This CDR3 comprises 15 residues. The V and J ends lost 0 bases and 2 bases respectively, with 10 bases between them. The CDR3 DNA reads TGCGCCAGCAGTGAGTCGGGCAGGATAAACTATGGCTACACCTTC. Residues: CASSESGRINYGYTF.

The genes are TRBV28 and TRBJ1-5, with TRBD1 as a possible D gene (6 bases). The CDR3 consists of 15 residues. Trimming took off 4 bases at V and 1 base at J, with 11 bases between the two ends. Germline-derived CDR1 and CDR2 are MDHEN and SYDVKM. This chain's CDR3 is CASSSLGASNQPQHF. CDR3 sequence (DNA): TGTGCCAGCAGTTCTCTGGGGGCGAGCAATCAGCCCCAGCATTTT.

In its sample, this clonotype was seen a few times. The V and J genes are TRBV24-1 and TRBJ1-5; D ambiguous. Trimming removed 3 bases at V and 3 bases at J, with 5 bases between. Germline CDR1 reads KGHDR; CDR2 reads SFDVKD. CDR3 length equals 13 residues. CDR3 nucleotides: TGTGCCACCAGTGATGCCAACAATCAGCCCCAGCATTTT. Translating it yields CATSDANNQPQHF.

The chain employs TRBV9 and TRBJ2-3; perhaps TRBD2 as D (5 bases). The CDR3 is 15 amino acids. The V end lost 0 bases, the J end lost 6 bases, and 14 bases lay between the germline ends. Germline CDR1 is SGDLS and CDR2 is YYNGEE. The CDR3 reads CASSVVGSRADTQYF. CDR3 coding DNA: TGTGCCAGCAGCGTAGTAGGGAGTAGGGCGGATACGCAGTATTTT.

The chain combines TRBV30 with TRBJ2-1, with a tentative D call TRBD2 (6 bases). CDR3 length: 14 residues. Deletions cut 0 bases from V and 4 bases from J, with 10 bases between. CDR1 and CDR2 (germline): GTSNPN, SVGIG (reference sequence). The CDR3 spells CAWSVSGRYNEQFF. The CDR3 DNA sequence: TGTGCCTGGAGTGTTAGCGGTCGTTACAATGAGCAGTTCTTC.

The chain has TRBV9 and TRBJ2-2; TRBD2 aligns across 16 bases. The germline V gene has CDR1 SGDLS and CDR2 YYNGEE. The CDR3 covers 18 residues. Losses at the gene ends were 4 bases for V and 3 bases for J; bases not matched to a gene: 6. Here the CDR3 reads CASSPGLAGGTHTGELFF. In DNA, the CDR3 is TGTGCCAGCAGCCCGGGACTAGCGGGAGGGACTCACACCGGGGAGCTGTTTTTT.

This clonotype was seen a few times. This chain uses TRBV3-1 with TRBJ2-5; D unclear. Germline lookup yields CDR1 LGHDT and CDR2 YNNKEL (reference sequence). This CDR3 has 12 amino acids. The V end lost 1 base, the J end lost 5 bases, and 5 bases lay between the germline ends. The DNA for the CDR3 is TGTGCCAGCAGCCAAGTTTGGGAGACCCAGTACTTC. Translation: CASSQVWETQYF.

The chain carries TRBV30 and TRBJ2-2; a weak D match, TRBD1 (5 bases). CDR1 is GTSNPN, CDR2 SVGIG, per germline (reference sequence). Deletions cut 1 base from V and 6 bases from J, with 12 bases between. This CDR3 region has 14 residues. The CDR3 sequence: CAWSDAPGSGELFF. The DNA for the CDR3 is TGTGCCTGGAGTGATGCCCCAGGGTCCGGGGAGCTGTTTTTT. The full variable domain, rest sourced from reference TRBV30 and TRBJ2-2, is SQTIHQWPATLVQPVGSPLSLECTVEGTSNPNLYWYRQAAGRGLQLLFYSVGIGQISSEVPQNLSASRPQDRQFILSSKKLLLSDSGFYLCAWSDAPGSGELFFGEGSRLTVL.

This clonotype has only a few counts. The V call is TRBV20-1, the J call TRBJ2-1; D uncertain. The CDR3 has 15 residues. Between the trimmed V and J ends, which lost 3 bases and 0 bases, there was a span of 12 bases. Germline CDR1 reads DFQATT; CDR2 reads SNEGSKA (reference sequence). Written as DNA, the CDR3 is TGCAGTGCTAGTACACGGGCGTACTCCTACAATGAGCAGTTCTTC. Amino acids: CSASTRAYSYNEQFF.

In this sample, this clonotype turned up a few times. The chain recombines TRBV3-1 with TRBJ2-1; 9 bases agree with TRBD2. This CDR3 is built from 17 residues. V was clipped by 2 bases and J by 8 bases; unmatched bases: 13. Germline V gives CDR1 LGHDT, CDR2 YNNKEL (reference sequence). The CDR3 is CASSQSPGPAGGHEQFF. DNA of the CDR3: TGTGCCAGCAGCCAATCACCGGGACCAGCGGGAGGTCATGAGCAGTTCTTC.

This clonotype was observed a handful of times. The chain uses TRBV4-2 and TRBJ1-3; 8 nucleotides line up with TRBD1. The CDR3 spans 14 residues. V lost 9 bases, J lost 0 bases, and 4 bases stayed unmatched. Germline V gene data show CDR1 as LGHNA and CDR2 as YNFKEQ. The CDR3 here is CASRQGSSGNTIYF. In nucleotides, the CDR3 is TGTGCCAGTAGACAGGGGAGCTCTGGAAACACCATATATTTT.

The CDR3 nucleotides are TGTGCCAGCAGCGAACGGACCAGTCCAGATACGCAGTATTTT. Translated: CASSERTSPDTQYF. The chain uses TRBV9 and TRBJ2-3, with no clear D. CDR1 is SGDLS, CDR2 YYNGEE, per germline. Trimming stripped 3 bases from V and 4 bases from J, with 12 bases between. This CDR3 has 14 residues.